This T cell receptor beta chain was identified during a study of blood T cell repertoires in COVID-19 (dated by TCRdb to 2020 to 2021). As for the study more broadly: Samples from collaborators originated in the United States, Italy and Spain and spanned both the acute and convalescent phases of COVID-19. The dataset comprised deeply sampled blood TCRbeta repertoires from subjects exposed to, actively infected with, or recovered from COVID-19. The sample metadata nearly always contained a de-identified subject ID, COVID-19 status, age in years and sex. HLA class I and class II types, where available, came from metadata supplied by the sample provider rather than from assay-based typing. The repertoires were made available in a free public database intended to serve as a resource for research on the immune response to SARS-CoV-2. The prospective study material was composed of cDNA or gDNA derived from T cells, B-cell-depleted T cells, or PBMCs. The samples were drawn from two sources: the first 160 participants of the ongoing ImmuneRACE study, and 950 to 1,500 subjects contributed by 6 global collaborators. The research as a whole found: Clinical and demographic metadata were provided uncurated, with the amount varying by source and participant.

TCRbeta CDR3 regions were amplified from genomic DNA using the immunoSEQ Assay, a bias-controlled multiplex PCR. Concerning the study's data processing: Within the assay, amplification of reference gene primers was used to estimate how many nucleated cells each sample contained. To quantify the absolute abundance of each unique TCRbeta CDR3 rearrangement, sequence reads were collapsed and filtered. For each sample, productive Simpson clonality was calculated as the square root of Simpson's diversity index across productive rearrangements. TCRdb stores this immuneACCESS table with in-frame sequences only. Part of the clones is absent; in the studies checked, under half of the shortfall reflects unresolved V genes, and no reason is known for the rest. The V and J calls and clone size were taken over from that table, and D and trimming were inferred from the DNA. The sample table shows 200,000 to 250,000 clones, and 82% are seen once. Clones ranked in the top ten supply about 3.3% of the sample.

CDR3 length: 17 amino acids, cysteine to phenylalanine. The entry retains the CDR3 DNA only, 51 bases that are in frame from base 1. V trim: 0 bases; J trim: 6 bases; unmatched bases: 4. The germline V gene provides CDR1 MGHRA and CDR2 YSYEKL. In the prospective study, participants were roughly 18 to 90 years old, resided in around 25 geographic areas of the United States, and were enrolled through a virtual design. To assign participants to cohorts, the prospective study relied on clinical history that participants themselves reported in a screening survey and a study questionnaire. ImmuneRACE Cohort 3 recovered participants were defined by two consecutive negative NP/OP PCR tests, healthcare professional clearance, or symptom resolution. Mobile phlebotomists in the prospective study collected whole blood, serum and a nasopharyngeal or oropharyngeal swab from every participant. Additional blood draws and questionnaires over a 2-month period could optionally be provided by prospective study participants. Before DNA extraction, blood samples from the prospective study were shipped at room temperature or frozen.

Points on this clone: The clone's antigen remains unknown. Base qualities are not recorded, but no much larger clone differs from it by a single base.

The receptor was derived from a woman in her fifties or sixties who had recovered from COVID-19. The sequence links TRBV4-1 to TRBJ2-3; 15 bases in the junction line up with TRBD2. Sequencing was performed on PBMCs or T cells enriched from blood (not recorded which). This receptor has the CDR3 CASSQEGTSGGRDTQYF. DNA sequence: TGCGCCAGCAGCCAAGAGGGGACTAGCGGGGGGAGGGATACGCAGTATTTT.